The 6 T cell receptor beta chains in this list originate from one sample, sequenced in a study of control samples from healthy donors and cancer patients. Generated by immunoSEQ multiplex PCR, the TCRdb table keeps only in-frame clones and is missing some. The sample includes more than 150,000 clones, 85% to 95% seen only once; the top ten take 1.4% to 1.5%. Sequenced material: blood. Source of these receptors: a man aged 18 to 30 in good health.

The gene calls are TRBV28 and TRBJ2-3; D may be TRBD1 or TRBD2 (5 bases each). Trimming cost V 5 bases and J 6 bases, with 15 bases left between them. The V gene's germline CDR1 is MDHEN and CDR2 SYDVKM. The CDR3 covers 14 residues. CDR3 loop: CASSTGTGTDTQYF. The CDR3 DNA sequence: TGTGCCAGCAGTACCGGGACGGGGACGGATACGCAGTATTTT.

There are a few counts of this clone. CDR3 region: CASSLEGGGAKNIQYF. The CDR3, as DNA: TGTGCCAGCAGCTTAGAGGGCGGAGGGGCAAAAAACATTCAGTACTTC. The chain has TRBV11-2 and TRBJ2-4, with D perhaps TRBD2 (6 bases). The CDR3 spans 16 residues. V dropped 0 bases and J dropped 4 bases, with 13 bases sitting between them. In germline, CDR1 is SGHAT, CDR2 FQNNGV. The full variable domain, rest sourced from reference TRBV11-2 and TRBJ2-4, is EAGVAQSPRYKIIEKRQSVAFWCNPISGHATLYWYQQILGQGPKLLIQFQNNGVVDDSQLPKDRFSAERLKGVDSTLKIQPAKLEDSAVYLCASSLEGGGAKNIQYFGAGTRLSVL.

The rearrangement uses TRBV2 and TRBJ1-6; TRBD1 is a possible D gene (5 bases). Germline CDR1 and CDR2: SNHLY and FYNNEI. Trimming stripped 3 bases from V and 6 bases from J, with 9 bases between. The CDR3 has 14 residues. DNA for the CDR3: TGTGCCAGCAGTGATGACGGGGCTAATTCACCCCTCCACTTT. It encodes CASSDDGANSPLHF. The full variable domain, with the rest looked up from reference TRBV2 and TRBJ1-6, is EPEVTQTPSHQVTQMGQEVILRCVPISNHLYFYWYRQILGQKVEFLVSFYNNEISEKSEIFDDQFSVERPDGSNFTLKIRSTKLEDSAMYFCASSDDGANSPLHFGNGTRLTVT.

V is TRBV9 and J is TRBJ1-3; no firm D call. Trimming took off 3 bases at V and 5 bases at J, with 15 bases between the two ends. The CDR3 is 15 amino acids. Germline CDR1 is SGDLS and CDR2 is YYNGEE. The CDR3 region has the DNA TGTGCCAGCAGCGGCGAGCGGACGGGGAGAAACACCATATATTTT. It translates to CASSGERTGRNTIYF.

The chain joins TRBV3-1 (or the pseudogene TRBV3-2) to TRBJ2-1; no definite D call. This CDR3 has 15 amino acids. Trimming stripped 0 bases from V and 6 bases from J, with 12 bases between. Germline lookup yields CDR1 LGHDT and CDR2 YNNKEL (reference sequence). The CDR3, as DNA: TGTGCCAGCAGCCAAGATTCTGACCAGACCAATGAGCAGTTCTTC. Translating gives CASSQDSDQTNEQFF.

V and J are TRBV9 and TRBJ2-1; 9 bases align to TRBD2. Germline loops: CDR1 SGDLS, CDR2 YYNGEE. The V and J ends lost 0 bases and 9 bases, in that order; junction bases with no gene match: 13. The CDR3 extends over 17 amino acids. The CDR3 loop reads CASSVGASGVIPGEQFF. As DNA, the CDR3 is TGTGCCAGCAGCGTAGGCGCTAGCGGGGTCATTCCCGGTGAGCAGTTCTTC.